The source of this T cell receptor (beta chain) is a study of T-cell reconstitution after alpha-beta-depleted transplantation in children. The V end lost 6 bases, the J end lost 4 bases, and 22 bases lay between the germline ends. The germline V gene encodes CDR1 MNHEY and CDR2 SMNVEV (reference sequence). CDR3 size: 17 residues. During its preparation, the TCRbeta library received unique molecular identifiers. TCRdb reprocessed the PCR reads with MiXCR, giving one entry per CDR3 protein. This repertoire shows some 180,000 distinct CDR3 sequences, approximately 7% found once; its top ten account for about 6%.

The sample consisted of PBMCs, taken before TCRalphabeta/CD19-depleted stem cell transplant. The chain carries TRBV27 and TRBJ2-1; tentatively, D is TRBD2 (6 bases). The origin of this receptor is a boy aged 2 to 10 with acute lymphoblastic leukemia, due to receive a stem cell transplant. The CDR3 sequence is CASSTTGTPGLYNEQFF. In DNA, the CDR3 is TGTGCCAGCAGCACTACCGGGACTCCCGGTTTATACAATGAGCAGTTCTTC.